This paragraph reports one T cell receptor beta chain. The antigen is not known. This sample was included in a study of T cell responses to AZD1222 COVID-19 vaccine. Regarding the study as a whole: Variant regions that are unmutated are reportedly the target of nearly half of spike-specific TCRs. Sampling that yielded the repertoires occurred only after the peak T cell response.

The table came from immunoSEQ multiplex PCR; TCRdb's copy has only in-frame clones and leaves some out. Among 95,000 or so clones listed, about 88% were seen once. Specimen: peripheral blood, collected on day 0 of AZD1222 vaccination. This sequence originates from an adult in good health.

This CDR3 reads CASSFRTNTGELFF. The CDR3 DNA is TGTGCCAGCAGCTTTCGGACGAACACCGGGGAGCTGTTTTTT. This chain joins TRBV13 and TRBJ2-2; D is unresolved. The CDR3 has 14 residues. V was clipped by 3 bases and J by 0 bases, with 5 bases between them. Germline CDR1 reads PRHDT; CDR2 reads FYEKMQ (reference sequence). Drawing the rest from reference TRBV13 and TRBJ2-2, the complete variable domain is AAGVIQSPRHLIKEKRETATLKCYPIPRHDTVYWYQQGPGQDPQFLISFYEKMQSDKGSIPDRFSAQQFSDYHSELNMSSLELGDSALYFCASSFRTNTGELFFGEGSRLTVL.